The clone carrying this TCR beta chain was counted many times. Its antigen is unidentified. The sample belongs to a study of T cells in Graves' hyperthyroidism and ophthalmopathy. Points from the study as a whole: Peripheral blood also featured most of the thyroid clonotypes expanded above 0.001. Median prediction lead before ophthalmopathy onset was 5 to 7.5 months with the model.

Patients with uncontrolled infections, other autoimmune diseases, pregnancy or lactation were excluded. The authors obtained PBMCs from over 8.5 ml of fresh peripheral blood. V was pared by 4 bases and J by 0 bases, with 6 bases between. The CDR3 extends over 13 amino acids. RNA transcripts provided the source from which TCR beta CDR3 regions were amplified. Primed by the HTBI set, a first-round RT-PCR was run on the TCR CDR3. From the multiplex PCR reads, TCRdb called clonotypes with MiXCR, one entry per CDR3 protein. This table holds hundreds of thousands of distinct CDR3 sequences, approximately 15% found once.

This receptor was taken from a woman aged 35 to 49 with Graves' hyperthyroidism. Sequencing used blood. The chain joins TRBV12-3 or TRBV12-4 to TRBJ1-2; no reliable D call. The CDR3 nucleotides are TGTGCCAGCAGTTCCTCAGCTAACTATGGCTACACCTTC. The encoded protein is CASSSSANYGYTF.